Sequencing of this TCR beta chain was carried out in a study of Graves' ophthalmopathy and Graves' hyperthyroidism. Overall study results and limits: Using 13 signatures, a model distinguished ophthalmopathy from stable hyperthyroidism, reaching more than 85% sensitivity and 81.08% specificity.

A few counts support this clonotype. The antigen remains unidentified. The authors amplified TCR beta CDR3 regions, and they did so from RNA transcripts for repertoire sequencing. HTBI-primed RT-PCR formed the first round, and a multiplex PCR formed the second. TCRdb reprocessed the multiplex PCR reads via MiXCR and lists one record per CDR3 protein. The sample includes 200,000 to 300,000 distinct CDR3 sequences, about 46% of them seen just once. Ophthalmopathy donors showed moderate-to-severe activity, CAS ≥3, NOSPECS ≥4 and a duration under 3 months. The PBMC fraction was derived from about 9.5 ml of fresh peripheral blood. CDR1 DFQATT and CDR2 SNEGSKA come from the germline V gene (reference sequence). CDR3 length: 14 residues. J gave up 2 bases and V 0 bases, and 3 bases lay outside the gene matches.

The material sequenced was peripheral blood. This TCR derives from an adult man with Graves' ophthalmopathy. This chain joins TRBV20-1 and TRBJ2-7, with 8 nucleotides matching TRBD1. The CDR3 protein is CSARDRDRPYEQYF. The CDR3 region has the DNA TGCAGTGCTAGAGATCGGGACAGGCCCTACGAGCAGTACTTC.